This TCR beta chain was captured by sequencing in a study of T cell responses to AZD1222 COVID-19 vaccine. General study results and limits: Just a handful of people given AZD1222 tested seropositive at baseline. There were mostly white British donors and more females than males, and clonal diversity was possibly underestimated. Of spike-specific TCRs, nearly half reportedly target regions left unmutated in variants.

For this clone: No antigen is known for it.

Produced via immunoSEQ multiplex PCR; TCRdb's table is partial and in-frame only. The sample includes some 160,000 clones, more than 75% seen only once; the top ten take around 1.8%. Pooling covered second doses at about 4 or about 12 weeks. Germline CDR1 SGHAT, CDR2 FQDESV (reference sequence). V dropped 5 bases and J dropped 4; count of bases not matched to a gene: 11. The length of the CDR3 is 16 residues. Source: peripheral blood, taken 28 days after the second AZD1222 dose. The clonotype comes from an adult who received the AZD1222 COVID-19 vaccine. This rearrangement joins TRBV11-1 to TRBJ2-7; 10 bases are shared with TRBD2. CDR3 sequence reads: CASSPYTSGELYEQYF. The CDR3 region has the DNA TGTGCCAGCAGCCCCTATACTAGCGGGGAGCTTTACGAGCAGTACTTC.